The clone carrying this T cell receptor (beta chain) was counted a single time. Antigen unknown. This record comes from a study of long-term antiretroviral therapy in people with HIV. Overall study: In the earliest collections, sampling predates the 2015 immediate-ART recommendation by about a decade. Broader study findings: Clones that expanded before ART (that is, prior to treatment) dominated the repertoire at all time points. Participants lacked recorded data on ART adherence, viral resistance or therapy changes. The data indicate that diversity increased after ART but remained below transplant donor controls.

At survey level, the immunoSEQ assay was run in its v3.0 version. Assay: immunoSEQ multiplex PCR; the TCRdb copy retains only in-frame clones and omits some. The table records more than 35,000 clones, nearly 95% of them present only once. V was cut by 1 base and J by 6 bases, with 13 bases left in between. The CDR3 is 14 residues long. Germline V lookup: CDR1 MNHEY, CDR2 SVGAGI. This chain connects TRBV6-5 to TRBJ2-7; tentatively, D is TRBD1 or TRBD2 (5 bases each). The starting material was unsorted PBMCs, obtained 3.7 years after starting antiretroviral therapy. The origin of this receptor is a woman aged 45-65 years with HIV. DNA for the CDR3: TGTGCCAGCAGTTACTGGACTGGGGGTGGCGAGCAGTACTTC. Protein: CASSYWTGGGEQYF.